This T cell receptor beta chain comes out of a study of CD8 T cells in Susac syndrome. The CDR3 consists of 14 residues. Trimming removed 4 bases from V and 6 bases from J, with 14 bases in between. Germline V gene lookup returns CDR1 SGDLS and CDR2 YYNGEE. Concerning this clonotype itself: Its antigen is as yet unknown.

A quantity of roughly 0.5 to 1 ug RNA underwent reverse transcription using random hexamers. One entry per CDR3 protein results from TCRdb running MiXCR on the immunoSEQ multiplex PCR reads. The profile shows around 170,000 distinct CDR3 sequences, approximately 95% of them singletons. Whole-study findings and limits: Susac syndrome CD8+ repertoires were clonally expanded, most strongly in CD8+ TEMRA cells.

The chain joins TRBV9 to TRBJ2-4; D possibly corresponds to TRBD1 (5 bases). The clonotype comes from a human donor with Susac syndrome. Material for sequencing was CD8+ T cells from PBMCs. CDR3 loop: CASSPNDRANIQYF. The CDR3, as DNA: TGTGCCAGCAGCCCAAATGACAGAGCAAACATTCAGTACTTC. The complete variable domain, with remaining parts taken from reference TRBV9 and TRBJ2-4, reads DSGVTQTPKHLITATGQRVTLRCSPRSGDLSVYWYQQSLDQGLQFLIQYYNGEERAKGNILERFSAQQFPDLHSELNLSSLELGDSALYFCASSPNDRANIQYFGAGTRLSVL.